The source of this T cell receptor (beta chain) is a study of monozygotic twins with inflammatory bowel disease. The CDR3 covers 16 residues. CDR1 MGHRA and CDR2 YSYEKL come from the germline V gene. TCRdb reprocessed the 5' RACE reads; each CDR3 protein has one entry and no DNA is given. This sample lists 300,000 to 400,000 distinct CDR3 sequences; its ten largest clones have approximately 2%. The chain uses TRBV4-1 and TRBJ2-2; absent DNA, TCRdb's TRBD2 call cannot be checked. The specimen was blood. This TCR derives from a human donor with ulcerative colitis or Crohn's disease, or a healthy co-twin of an affected twin (not recorded which). CDR3 loop: CASSQGTSPSSRELFF.